The present T cell receptor (beta chain) was sequenced within a study of T cell repertoires in cytomegalovirus infection. Study-level points and caveats: Pooled public TCR beta family frequency picked out CMV carriers with the relevant HLA.

TCRdb called the reads again in MiXCR, with one record for every CDR3 protein. Here the sample spans about 250,000 distinct CDR3 sequences, 6.5% being singletons. Germline V gene data show CDR1 as WNHNN and CDR2 as SYGVQD (reference sequence). This CDR3 has 13 residues. V shed 5 bases and J shed 5 bases, with 12 bases lying between them. The sample holds many counts of this clonotype. Its antigen is as yet unknown. This receptor was identified in a human donor in good health (CMV status not recorded). Some clones in this sample may be carry-over from other donors' samples. This chain uses TRBV10-1 with TRBJ1-1; the D gene is possibly TRBD1 (5 bases). Input material: PBMCs. CDR3 in DNA: TGCGCCAGCAGTACGGGGACGAGTACTGAAGCTTTCTTT. Encoded protein: CASSTGTSTEAFF.